The present entry profiles one TCR beta chain with its context. Its antigen is not known. The data belong to a study of blood T cells in healthy people across ages. Study findings and constraints: The study lacked donor CMV status, which possibly confounded expanded clonotype changes.

The CDR3 has 14 amino acids. V lost 6 bases and J 8 bases, leaving 16 bases between the germline ends. The germline V gene encodes CDR1 MDHEN and CDR2 SYDVKM. At least 6.5 million PBMCs were isolated per sample. PCR was performed a second time for roughly 7 to 12 cycles using a sample-barcoded 5' primer and a J-beta primer mix. MiXCR, applied by TCRdb to the 5' RACE reads, yields one record per CDR3 protein. The sample includes roughly 860,000 distinct CDR3 sequences, roughly 60% of them seen just once. The V call is TRBV28, the J call TRBJ1-4; D is unresolved. This receptor was identified in a man aged 25-45 years in good health. Sample: blood. In DNA, the CDR3 is TGTGCCAGCAGCCCGGCCGGGAGGGAGGAAAAACTGTTTTTT. It specifies CASSPAGREEKLFF.